This T cell receptor beta chain was sequenced in a study of PD-1 blockade in classical Hodgkin lymphoma. Relapse was seen in all patients after autologous stem cell transplantation, and brentuximab vedotin exposure was variable. Best responses were complete response, partial response or progressive disease. Study-level results: Complete responders' baseline diversity resembled that of newly diagnosed patients. Relative to healthy donors, newly diagnosed patients reportedly had lower baseline TCR diversity, which was reported as lower still in relapsed/refractory patients. By C4D1, CD4+ diversity increased significantly, especially in complete responders.

The method was immunoSEQ multiplex PCR; TCRdb's version includes in-frame clones alone and lacks a portion of them. Found here are 25,000 to 30,000 clones, just over 85% of them singletons; the top ten hold around 2.5%. Comment on this clone: As yet, its antigen is unknown.

Trimming pared 0 bases from V and 3 bases from J, leaving 1 base between. The CDR3 consists of 11 residues. Looked up from germline, CDR1 is SGHDT and CDR2 is YYEEEE. This specimen was peripheral blood mononuclear cells (PBMCs), taken at baseline. The sequence derives from a human donor with classical Hodgkin lymphoma. The chain carries TRBV5-6 and TRBJ2-7; D remains unclear. CDR3: CASSLDYEQYF. In DNA form, the CDR3 reads TGTGCCAGCAGCTTGGACTACGAGCAGTACTTC. Drawing the rest from reference TRBV5-6 and TRBJ2-7, the complete variable domain is DAGVTQSPTHLIKTRGQQVTLRCSPKSGHDTVSWYQQALGQGPQFIFQYYEEEERQRGNFPDRFSGHQFPNYSSELNVNALLLGDSALYLCASSLDYEQYFGPGTRLTVT.